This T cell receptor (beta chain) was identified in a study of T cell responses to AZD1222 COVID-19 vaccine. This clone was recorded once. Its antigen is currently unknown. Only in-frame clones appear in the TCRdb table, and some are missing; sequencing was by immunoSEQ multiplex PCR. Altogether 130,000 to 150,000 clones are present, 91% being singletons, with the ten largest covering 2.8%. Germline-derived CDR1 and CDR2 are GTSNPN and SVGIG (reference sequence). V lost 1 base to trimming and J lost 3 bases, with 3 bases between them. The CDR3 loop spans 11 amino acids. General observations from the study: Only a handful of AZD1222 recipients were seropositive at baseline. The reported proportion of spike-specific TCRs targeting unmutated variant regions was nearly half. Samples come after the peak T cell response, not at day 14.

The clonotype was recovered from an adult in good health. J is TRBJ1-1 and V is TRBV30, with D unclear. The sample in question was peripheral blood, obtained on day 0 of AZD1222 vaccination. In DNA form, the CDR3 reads TGTGCCTGGAGTGCGTACACTGAAGCTTTCTTT. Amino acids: CAWSAYTEAFF.